This is a list of T cell receptor beta chains from one sample in a study of cytomegalovirus exposure and HLA in healthy donors. Data came from immunoSEQ multiplex PCR; TCRdb stores just in-frame clones and leaves some out. The data show about 130,000 clones, approximately 92% seen once. The sample was PBMCs. Source of these receptors: a woman younger than 35 in good health and CMV-seronegative. CDR3s include the opening cysteine and the closing phenylalanine or tryptophan. Fields, in order: J gene, D gene, V gene, clone size, CDR3 protein, CDR3 DNA. The D gene is left open where the match is weak. Some rows have no size entry. The others give once, few or many, or a class for an expanded clone.

TRBJ1-1 TRBD1 TRBV19 NA CASSLLGQAGSAFF TGTGCCAGTAGTTTATTAGGACAGGCTGGGTCAGCTTTCTTT
TRBJ1-6 NA TRBV27 NA CASSRVGVNSPLHF TGTGCCAGCAGTCGAGTCGGAGTTAATTCACCCCTCCACTTT
TRBJ1-2 NA TRBV5-8 once CASSPFGWGLNYGYTF TGTGCCAGCAGCCCATTCGGATGGGGACTTAACTATGGCTACACCTTC
TRBJ2-6 TRBD1 TRBV19 NA CASGQGASGANVLTF TGTGCCAGTGGACAGGGGGCAAGTGGGGCCAACGTCCTGACTTTC
TRBJ2-4 TRBD1 TRBV15 NA CATSQWTGVAKNIQYF TGTGCCACCAGCCAATGGACAGGGGTCGCCAAAAACATTCAGTACTTC
TRBJ2-7 TRBD1 TRBV7-9 NA CASSPEGGTGGTYEQYF TGTGCCAGCAGCCCCGAGGGGGGGACAGGGGGAACCTACGAGCAGTACTTC
TRBJ2-2 NA TRBV30 NA CACGDSNTGELFF TGTGCCTGCGGGGACTCAAACACCGGGGAGCTGTTTTTT
TRBJ2-5 TRBD2 TRBV15 NA CATSRYRDYETQYF TGTGCCACCAGCAGGTACCGGGACTATGAGACCCAGTACTTC
TRBJ2-2 TRBD2 TRBV5-1 NA CASSLAASGTTNTGELFF TGCGCCAGCAGCTTGGCTGCTAGCGGTACTACGAACACCGGGGAGCTGTTTTTT
TRBJ2-1 TRBD2 TRBV28 NA CASRGTSDEQFF TGTGCCAGCAGGGGGACTAGCGATGAGCAGTTCTTC
TRBJ1-6 NA TRBV19 few CASSIPNTPEKSPLHF TGTGCCAGTAGTATCCCAAATACACCGGAGAAATCACCCCTCCACTTT
TRBJ1-1 NA TRBV5-4 NA CASSPEGDDLPEAFF TGTGCCAGCAGCCCGGAGGGCGATGACCTTCCTGAAGCTTTCTTT
TRBJ2-7 TRBD1 TRBV28 NA CASSPGDRTYEQYF TGTGCCAGCAGTCCCGGGGACAGGACCTACGAGCAGTACTTC
TRBJ2-1 TRBD2 TRBV25-1 NA CASSGSIAGGADEQFF TGTGCCAGCAGTGGGAGTATAGCGGGAGGAGCCGATGAGCAGTTCTTC
TRBJ1-2 NA TRBV6-1 NA CASSAGPPRRGYTF TGTGCCAGCAGTGCTGGGCCCCCCAGGAGGGGCTACACCTTC
TRBJ2-1 TRBD2 TRBV28 NA CASSFLAGDYNEQFF TGTGCCAGCAGTTTCTTAGCGGGAGACTACAATGAGCAGTTCTTC
TRBJ1-1 NA TRBV19 NA CASSIARISKNTEAFF TGTGCCAGTAGTATTGCCCGAATATCTAAGAACACTGAAGCTTTCTTT
TRBJ2-5 NA TRBV28 NA CASSSRQETQYF TGTGCCAGCAGTTCCAGACAAGAGACCCAGTACTTC
TRBJ2-1 NA TRBV15 NA CATSRDRSQGVAPGRRYNEQFF TGTGCCACCAGCAGAGATCGGTCCCAGGGTGTTGCCCCAGGTAGAAGGTACAATGAGCAGTTCTTC
TRBJ1-5 NA TRBV2 NA CASGGGSGNQPQHF TGTGCCAGTGGGGGGGGCTCGGGCAATCAGCCCCAGCATTTT
TRBJ2-5 NA TRBV7-2 NA CASSLAGNVGETQYF TGTGCCAGCAGCTTGGCGGGGAATGTGGGGGAGACCCAGTACTTC
TRBJ2-1 NA TRBV4-3 NA CASSQDPLISSYNEQFF TGCGCCAGCAGCCAAGATCCCCTTATTAGTTCCTACAATGAGCAGTTCTTC
TRBJ2-1 TRBD2 TRBV28 NA CASGLTSGASYNEQFF TGTGCCAGCGGTTTAACTAGCGGAGCCTCCTACAATGAGCAGTTCTTC
TRBJ2-2 NA TRBV15 NA CATSRDPTLRGELFF TGTGCCACCAGCAGAGATCCGACCCTGAGGGGGGAGCTGTTTTTT
TRBJ2-1 NA TRBV7-2 NA CASSLDRDSGSYNEQFF TGTGCCAGCAGCTTAGACCGGGACTCCGGCTCCTACAATGAGCAGTTCTTC
TRBJ2-3 NA TRBV4-1 NA CASSQGRGTDTQYF TGCGCCAGCAGCCAAGGTCGGGGGACAGATACGCAGTATTTT
TRBJ2-7 NA TRBV4-3 NA CASSQGAGYEQYF TGCGCCAGCAGCCAGGGGGCTGGGTACGAGCAGTACTTC
TRBJ1-1 NA TRBV6-1 NA CASSEKRVVQGTEAFF TGTGCCAGCAGTGAGAAACGGGTAGTTCAGGGCACTGAAGCTTTCTTT